This TCR beta chain was found in a study of cytomegalovirus exposure and HLA in healthy donors. It was with 60 Vbeta and 13 Jbeta primers that the PCR ran. Generated by immunoSEQ multiplex PCR, the TCRdb table keeps only in-frame clones and is missing some. The table lists around 190,000 clones, around 80% of them singletons, with approximately 0.99% in the top ten. Germline V CDR1 and CDR2: SGHTA, FQGNSA. V shed 1 base and J 4 bases; nucleotides not matched to a gene: 4. The CDR3 totals 16 residues. This sequence originates from a woman aged 40 to 55 in good health and CMV-seronegative. The sequenced sample consisted of PBMCs. The J gene is TRBJ1-2, the V gene TRBV7-2, with TRBD1 matching over 12 bases. CDR3 residues: CASSLGDRGRIYGYTF. CDR3 bases: TGTGCCAGCAGCTTAGGGGACAGGGGGCGCATCTATGGCTACACCTTC.